A selection of T cell receptor beta chains follows, all from one sample in a study of a mutant IDH1 vaccine in newly diagnosed glioma. Repertoires were generated with immunoSEQ multiplex PCR, while TCRdb's copy carries only in-frame clones and drops some. The sample has tens of thousands of clones; around 80% are singletons. The specimen comprised PBMCs, sampled from a glioma patient treated with radiotherapy, temozolomide or both. These receptors all come from a man in his thirties or forties with glioma. CDR3s leave out the opening cysteine and the closing phenylalanine or tryptophan.

V gene: TRBV29-1; J gene: TRBJ2-7; CDR3 protein: SVSELQIPGEQY
V gene: TRBV30; J gene: TRBJ1-1; CDR3 protein: AWNDGNTEAF
V gene: TRBV5-5; J gene: TRBJ1-5; CDR3 protein: ASSLIGDSNQPQH
V gene: TRBV5-4; J gene: TRBJ1-3; CDR3 protein: ASSPRTGEISGNTIY
V gene: TRBV2; J gene: TRBJ1-1; CDR3 protein: ASSEGPPGRGEAF
V gene: TRBV30; J gene: TRBJ1-4; CDR3 protein: AWSSGGGNEKLF
V gene: TRBV29-1; J gene: TRBJ2-5; CDR3 protein: SVGQGQETQY
V gene: TRBV5-6; J gene: TRBJ1-2; CDR3 protein: ASSSWLWGFGNGYT
V gene: TRBV7-2; J gene: TRBJ2-7; CDR3 protein: ASSLAGLADYEQY
V gene: TRBV19; J gene: TRBJ1-2; CDR3 protein: ASKRPGVALVDGYT
V gene: TRBV9; J gene: TRBJ1-2; CDR3 protein: ASSLGTGGAIYGYT
V gene: TRBV5-4; J gene: TRBJ1-5; CDR3 protein: ASSPGQDNQPQH
V gene: TRBV5-1; J gene: TRBJ2-7; CDR3 protein: ASSLASTDFVHEQY
V gene: TRBV5-4; J gene: TRBJ2-7; CDR3 protein: ASSPVGQGYEQY
V gene: TRBV7-2; J gene: TRBJ2-1; CDR3 protein: ASSSQGNEQF
V gene: TRBV5-8; J gene: TRBJ2-2; CDR3 protein: ASALPGGELF
V gene: TRBV4-3; J gene: TRBJ2-7; CDR3 protein: ASSQDSTPWGEQY
V gene: TRBV13; J gene: TRBJ2-3; CDR3 protein: ASSSTSERGGTDTQY
V gene: TRBV7-6; J gene: TRBJ2-3; CDR3 protein: ASSLSFRDTQY
V gene: TRBV5-1; J gene: TRBJ2-3; CDR3 protein: ASSLVGGFTDTQY
V gene: TRBV2; J gene: TRBJ2-5; CDR3 protein: ASSDLKRETQY
V gene: TRBV6-5; J gene: TRBJ2-1; CDR3 protein: ASRLYNEQF
V gene: TRBV6-1; J gene: TRBJ2-7; CDR3 protein: ASSEAPTSATYEQY
V gene: TRBV6-5; J gene: TRBJ1-5; CDR3 protein: ASSYSRQSNQPQH
V gene: TRBV27; J gene: TRBJ1-1; CDR3 protein: ASSLLVGPGTEAF
V gene: TRBV6-1; J gene: TRBJ2-3; CDR3 protein: ASSASPRGRSTDTQY
V gene: TRBV6-1; J gene: TRBJ1-5; CDR3 protein: ASSESAGTGDQPQH
V gene: TRBV2; J gene: TRBJ2-7; CDR3 protein: ASPGTSGVGEQY
V gene: TRBV2; J gene: TRBJ1-2; CDR3 protein: ASSPWGQGSGYT
V gene: TRBV30; J gene: TRBJ2-7; CDR3 protein: AWSLDAFSYEQY
V gene: TRBV7-5; J gene: TRBJ2-3; CDR3 protein: VRSCGGQGQGADTQY
V gene: TRBV19; J gene: TRBJ2-7; CDR3 protein: ASRRRQGSYEQY
V gene: TRBV5-1; J gene: TRBJ2-5; CDR3 protein: ASSLSGSQGTQY
V gene: TRBV4-1; J gene: TRBJ1-5; CDR3 protein: ASSHADRGGNQPQH
V gene: TRBV7-8; J gene: TRBJ2-3; CDR3 protein: ASSSEGNPRTDTQY